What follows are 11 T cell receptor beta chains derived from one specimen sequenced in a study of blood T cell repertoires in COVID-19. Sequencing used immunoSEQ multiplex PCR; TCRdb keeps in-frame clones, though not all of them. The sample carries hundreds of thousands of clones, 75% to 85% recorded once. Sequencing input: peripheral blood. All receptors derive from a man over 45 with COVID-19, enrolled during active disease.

In nucleotides, the CDR3 is TGTGCCAGCAGCCGCGGGGGCCGGAACACCGGGGAGCTGTTTTTT. It yields the protein CASSRGGRNTGELFF. The V call is TRBV28, the J call TRBJ2-2; tentatively, D is TRBD2 (7 bases). V was clipped by 6 bases and J by 1 base, with 12 bases between them. Germline lookup yields CDR1 MDHEN and CDR2 SYDVKM. The CDR3 covers 15 residues.

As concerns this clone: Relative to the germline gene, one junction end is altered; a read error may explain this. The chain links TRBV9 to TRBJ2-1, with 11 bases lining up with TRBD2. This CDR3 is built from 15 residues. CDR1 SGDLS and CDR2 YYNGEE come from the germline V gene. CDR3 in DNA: TGTGCCAGCATCCCGACTAGCGGGGCCTACCATGAGCAGTTCTTC. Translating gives CASIPTSGAYHEQFF. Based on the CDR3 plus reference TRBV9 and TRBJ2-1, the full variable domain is DSGVTQTPKHLITATGQRVTLRCSPRSGDLSVYWYQQSLDQGLQFLIQYYNGEERAKGNILERFSAQQFPDLHSELNLSSLELGDSALYFCASIPTSGAYHEQFFGPGTRLTVL.

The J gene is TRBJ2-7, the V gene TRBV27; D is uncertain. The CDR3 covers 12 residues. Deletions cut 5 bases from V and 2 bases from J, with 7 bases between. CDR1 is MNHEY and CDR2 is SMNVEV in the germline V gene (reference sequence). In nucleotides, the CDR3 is TGTGCCAGCAGTCCGTCGGCCTACGAGCAGTACTTC. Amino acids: CASSPSAYEQYF.

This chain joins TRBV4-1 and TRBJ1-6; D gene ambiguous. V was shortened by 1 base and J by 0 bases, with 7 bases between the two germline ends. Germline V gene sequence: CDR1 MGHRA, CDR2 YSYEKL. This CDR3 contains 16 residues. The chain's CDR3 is CASSQGRSSYNSPLHF. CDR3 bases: TGCGCCAGCAGCCAAGGTCGTAGCTCCTATAATTCACCCCTCCACTTT.

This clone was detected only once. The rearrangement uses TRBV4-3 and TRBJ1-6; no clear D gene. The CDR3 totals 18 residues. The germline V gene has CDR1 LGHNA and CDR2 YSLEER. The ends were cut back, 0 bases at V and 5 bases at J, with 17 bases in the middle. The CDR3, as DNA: TGCGCCAGCAGCCAAGAATTGGGTAGCAGTGTTAATAATTCACCCCTCCACTTT. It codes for CASSQELGSSVNNSPLHF.

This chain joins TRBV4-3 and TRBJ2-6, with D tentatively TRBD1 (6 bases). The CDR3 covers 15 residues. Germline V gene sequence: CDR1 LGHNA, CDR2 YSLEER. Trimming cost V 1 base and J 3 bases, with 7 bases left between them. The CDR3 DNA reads TGCGCCAGCAGCCAAGGGACAGTTGGGGCCAACGTCCTGACTTTC. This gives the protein CASSQGTVGANVLTF.

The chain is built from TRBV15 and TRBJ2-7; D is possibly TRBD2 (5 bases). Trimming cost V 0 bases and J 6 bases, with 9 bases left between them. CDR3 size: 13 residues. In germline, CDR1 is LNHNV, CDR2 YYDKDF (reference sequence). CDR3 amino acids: CATSRDLGSEQYF. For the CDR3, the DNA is TGTGCCACCAGCAGAGATTTGGGGAGCGAGCAGTACTTC. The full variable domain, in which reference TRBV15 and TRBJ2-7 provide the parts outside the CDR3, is DAMVIQNPRYQVTQFGKPVTLSCSQTLNHNVMYWYQQKSSQAPKLLFHYYDKDFNNEADTPDNFQSRRPNTSFCFLDIRSPGLGDTAMYLCATSRDLGSEQYFGPGTRLTVT.

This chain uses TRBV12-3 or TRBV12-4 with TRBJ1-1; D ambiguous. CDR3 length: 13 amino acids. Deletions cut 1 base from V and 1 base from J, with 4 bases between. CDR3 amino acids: CASSLEANTEAFF. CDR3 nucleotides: TGTGCCAGCAGTTTAGAAGCGAACACTGAAGCTTTCTTT.

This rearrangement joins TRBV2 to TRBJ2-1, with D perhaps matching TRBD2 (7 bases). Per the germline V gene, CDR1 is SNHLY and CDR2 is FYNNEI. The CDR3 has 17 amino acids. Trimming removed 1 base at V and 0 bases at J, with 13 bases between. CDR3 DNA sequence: TGTGCCAGCAGTGAAGGAGGGGGGGGGAGCTCCTACAATGAGCAGTTCTTC. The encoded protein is CASSEGGGGSSYNEQFF.

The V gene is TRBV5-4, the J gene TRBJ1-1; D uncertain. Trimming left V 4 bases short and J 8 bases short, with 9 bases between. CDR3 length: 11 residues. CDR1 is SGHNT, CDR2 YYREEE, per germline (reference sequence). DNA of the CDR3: TGTGCCAGCAGCGGGAGGGAGGAAGCTTTCTTT. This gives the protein CASSGREEAFF.

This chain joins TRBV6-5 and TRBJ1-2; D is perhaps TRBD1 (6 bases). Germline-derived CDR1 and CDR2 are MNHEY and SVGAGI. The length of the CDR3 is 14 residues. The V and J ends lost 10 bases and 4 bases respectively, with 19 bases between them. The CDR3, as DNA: TGTGCCACCCACCTAGGGGGGGTTGCCTATGGCTACACCTTC. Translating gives CATHLGGVAYGYTF.